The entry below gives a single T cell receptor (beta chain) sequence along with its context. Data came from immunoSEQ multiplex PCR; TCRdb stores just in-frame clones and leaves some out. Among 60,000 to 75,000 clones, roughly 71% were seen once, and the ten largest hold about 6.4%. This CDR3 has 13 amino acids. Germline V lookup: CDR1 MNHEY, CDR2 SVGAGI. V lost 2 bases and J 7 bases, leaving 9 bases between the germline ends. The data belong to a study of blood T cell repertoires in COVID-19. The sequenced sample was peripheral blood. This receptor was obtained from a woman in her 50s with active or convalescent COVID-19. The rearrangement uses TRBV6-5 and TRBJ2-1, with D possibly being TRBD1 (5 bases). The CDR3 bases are TGTGCCAGCAGTTACGATAAGGGGAATGAGCAGTTCTTC. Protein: CASSYDKGNEQFF.